A single sample gave rise to the 31 T cell receptor beta chains below, sequenced in a study of blood T cell repertoires in COVID-19. TCRdb's table, derived via immunoSEQ multiplex PCR, lists solely in-frame clones and lacks some. The sample contains a few hundred thousand clones, approximately 77% of which appear only once. The sequencing input was peripheral blood. These receptors were taken from a woman aged 18 to 35 with acute or convalescent COVID-19.

This clone appeared a few times. The chain links TRBV30 to TRBJ2-7; 9 bases are shared with TRBD1. This CDR3 comprises 13 residues. The ends lost 2 bases at V and 5 bases at J; junction bases unmatched: 4. Germline V gene sequence: CDR1 GTSNPN, CDR2 SVGIG (reference sequence). The CDR3 DNA reads as TGTGCCTGGAGTCGGACAGGGGTCCACGAGCAGTACTTC. Protein: CAWSRTGVHEQYF.

The chain joins TRBV7-8 to TRBJ2-7; 8 positions agree with TRBD1. CDR1 and CDR2 (germline): SGHVS, FQNEAQ. The CDR3 consists of 15 residues. J lost 4 bases, V lost 5 bases, and 10 bases had no gene match. The CDR3 nucleotides are TGTGCCAGCAGCGACCCGGGCAGGGGGCGGTACGAGCAGTACTTC. Its protein is CASSDPGRGRYEQYF.

This sequence joins TRBV4-3 and TRBJ2-7; D is possibly TRBD2 (5 bases). The CDR3 consists of 12 residues. The germline V gene has CDR1 LGHNA and CDR2 YSLEER. Trimming stripped 4 bases from V and 7 bases from J, with 11 bases between. The CDR3 coding sequence is TGCGCCAGCAGCCTAACTTGGGAGGAGCAGTACTTC. Translated, it gives CASSLTWEEQYF.

This chain joins TRBV4-3 and TRBJ1-5; possible D gene TRBD1, 5 bases. Per germline, CDR1 LGHNA and CDR2 YSLEER. V was clipped by 0 bases and J by 4 bases, with 13 bases between them. The CDR3 sequence is 16 residues long. CDR3 nucleotide sequence: TGCGCCAGCAGCCAAGATTTTTCAGGGTTAAATCAGCCCCAGCATTTT. It yields the protein CASSQDFSGLNQPQHF.

This clone showed up just once. The chain has TRBV19 and TRBJ2-1, with 12 bases aligning to TRBD2. Germline V gene lookup returns CDR1 LNHDA and CDR2 SQIVND (reference sequence). V was pared by 3 bases and J by 9 bases, with 9 bases of the junction left unmatched. The CDR3 runs to 16 residues. The CDR3 spells CASSMWTSGTSGEQFF. Here the CDR3 DNA reads TGTGCCAGTAGTATGTGGACTAGCGGGACATCGGGTGAGCAGTTCTTC.

The genes are TRBV19 and TRBJ2-7; a weak D match, TRBD1 (6 bases). The V end was cut by 4 bases, the J end by 3 bases, with 10 bases between. This CDR3 comprises 13 residues. Germline V CDR1 and CDR2: LNHDA, SQIVND (reference sequence). CDR3 sequence (DNA): TGTGCCAGTAGTAACCGGGACATCTACGAGCAGTACTTC. Its translation is CASSNRDIYEQYF.

The chain combines TRBV3-1 (or the pseudogene TRBV3-2) with TRBJ2-1; 8 bases match TRBD2. The junction had 3 bases not matched to a gene; V was cut back by 1 base and J by 1 base. The germline gives CDR1 LGHDT, CDR2 YNNKEL (reference sequence). There are 16 residues in the CDR3. DNA for the CDR3: TGTGCCAGCAGCCAAGGGCTAGCGGGTTCCTACAATGAGCAGTTCTTC. Encoded protein: CASSQGLAGSYNEQFF.

This chain connects TRBV14 to TRBJ2-1; 7 nucleotides agree with TRBD2. V shed 1 base and J 4 bases; nucleotides not matched to a gene: 7. CDR1 is SGHDN and CDR2 is FVKESK in the germline V gene. The CDR3 is made up of 16 amino acids. The CDR3 reads CASSQGGTILYNEQFF. In DNA form, the CDR3 reads TGTGCCAGCAGCCAAGGGGGGACTATCCTTTACAATGAGCAGTTCTTC.

The chain has TRBV7-6 and TRBJ2-7, with 8 bases identical to TRBD2. Germline CDR1 reads SGHVS; CDR2 reads FNYEAQ. V gave up 7 bases and J gave up 0 bases; unmatched junction bases: 8. There are 15 residues in the CDR3. CDR3 protein: CASTNGTSGSYEQYF. Here the CDR3 DNA reads TGTGCCAGCACCAACGGTACTAGCGGCTCCTACGAGCAGTACTTC.

V usage is TRBV18 and J usage is TRBJ1-5; no clear D. This CDR3 contains 15 residues. Germline CDR1 and CDR2: KGHSH and LQKENI. Trimming took 2 bases from V and 2 from J, leaving 10 bases between them. As DNA, the CDR3 is TGTGCCAGCTCACCAATCGGGGAGCGCAATCAGCCCCAGCATTTT. Protein sequence: CASSPIGERNQPQHF.

The V call is TRBV19, the J call TRBJ2-3, with 7 nucleotides matching TRBD2. Germline V gives CDR1 LNHDA, CDR2 SQIVND (reference sequence). The CDR3 spans 15 residues. V trimming: 6 bases; J trimming: 5 bases; junction bases outside the gene matches: 11. The CDR3 here is CASRKTSGKVDTQYF. CDR3 bases: TGTGCCAGTAGGAAGACGAGCGGGAAGGTAGATACGCAGTATTTT.

The V gene is TRBV9, the J gene TRBJ2-2; unclear D gene. The CDR3 covers 12 residues. The germline CDR1 and CDR2 sequences are SGDLS and YYNGEE. V was shortened by 4 bases and J by 4 bases, with 5 bases between the two germline ends. CDR3 region: CASSSRTGELFF. The CDR3 region has the DNA TGTGCCAGCAGCTCGCGCACCGGGGAGCTGTTTTTT.

The rearrangement joins TRBV5-1 to TRBJ2-3, with D unclear. CDR1 is SGHRS, CDR2 YFSETQ, per germline. CDR3 length: 14 amino acids. With 0 bases removed from V and 0 bases from J, the gap between germline ends came to 5 bases. DNA for the CDR3: TGCGCCAGCAGCTTGGGGCAGAGCACAGATACGCAGTATTTT. Residues: CASSLGQSTDTQYF.

The sample holds a few counts of this clone. The rearrangement uses TRBV29-1 and TRBJ2-3; D not certain. CDR3 size: 14 residues. CDR1 is SQVTM, CDR2 ANQGSEA, per germline. V was cut by 8 bases and J by 1 base, with 16 bases left in between. DNA of the CDR3: TGCAGCATTAAGGTTCGGCAGGGCACAGATACGCAGTATTTT. This gives the protein CSIKVRQGTDTQYF.

The chain couples TRBV2 to TRBJ1-2, with TRBD1 identical over 7 bases. The germline V gene has CDR1 SNHLY and CDR2 FYNNEI. Unmatched junction bases numbered 8, after V lost 8 bases and J lost 5 bases. The CDR3 is 13 residues long. CDR3 in DNA: TGTGCCAGCCTCCGGACAGGTCATTATGGCTACACCTTC. Residues: CASLRTGHYGYTF.

V usage is TRBV10-2 and J usage is TRBJ2-1, with 15 bases lining up with TRBD2. Trimming at V came to 8 bases and at J to 0 bases, leaving 5 bases not matched to a gene. This CDR3 is 17 amino acids long. In germline, CDR1 is WSHSY, CDR2 SAAADI. The CDR3: CASLRGLAGGSYNEQFF. The CDR3 DNA is TGCGCCAGCCTGAGGGGACTAGCGGGAGGCTCCTACAATGAGCAGTTCTTC.

The genes are TRBV4-3 and TRBJ2-2, with unresolved D. Trimming took off 4 bases at V and 2 bases at J, with 5 bases between the two ends. The CDR3 has 13 residues. Germline V gene sequence: CDR1 LGHNA, CDR2 YSLEER. CDR3: CASSRENTGELFF. CDR3 sequence (DNA): TGCGCCAGCAGCCGCGAAAACACCGGGGAGCTGTTTTTT.

This chain connects TRBV27 to TRBJ2-7; 11 bases agree with TRBD2. CDR3 length equals 15 residues. Germline CDR1 reads MNHEY; CDR2 reads SMNVEV (reference sequence). The J segment lost 3 bases and the V segment lost 5 bases, leaving 6 bases of the junction unmatched. The CDR3 loop is CASSILAGAYYEQYF. In DNA, the CDR3 is TGTGCCAGCAGTATACTAGCGGGGGCTTACTACGAGCAGTACTTC.

The J gene is TRBJ1-4, the V gene TRBV6-5; D is possibly TRBD1 (6 bases). The germline gives CDR1 MNHEY, CDR2 SVGAGI. Deletions cut 5 bases from V and 7 bases from J, with 14 bases between. There are 14 residues in the CDR3. The DNA for the CDR3 is TGTGCCAGCAGTCCAGGGGCTCTTCTTGAAAAACTGTTTTTT. This sequence encodes CASSPGALLEKLFF.

V is TRBV28 and J is TRBJ2-7, with TRBD2 matching 10 bases. Germline values: CDR1 MDHEN, CDR2 SYDVKM. The CDR3 totals 15 residues. V shed 5 bases, J shed 4 bases, and the junction held 8 bases outside the gene matches. CDR3 in DNA: TGTGCCAGCAGTCTAATAGCGGGAGGCGTTTACGAGCAGTACTTC. This codes for CASSLIAGGVYEQYF.

In its sample, this clone was seen a few times. This sequence joins TRBV30 and TRBJ2-7, with 12 bases fitting TRBD2. J gave up 12 bases and V 1 base, and 10 bases lay outside the gene matches. This CDR3 is built from 14 residues. Germline CDR1 and CDR2: GTSNPN and SVGIG (reference sequence). The CDR3 protein is CAWSGPSGRASPYF. CDR3 DNA: TGTGCCTGGAGTGGGCCTAGCGGGAGGGCCTCTCCGTACTTC.

V gene TRBV25-1 combines with J gene TRBJ2-7; 9 bases align to TRBD1. The CDR3 consists of 16 residues. The germline gives CDR1 MGHDK, CDR2 SYGVNS. The J segment lost 3 bases and the V segment lost 0 bases, leaving 6 bases of the junction unmatched. CDR3 protein: CASSEYFTGGIYEQYF. The CDR3 bases are TGTGCCAGCAGTGAATATTTCACAGGGGGCATCTACGAGCAGTACTTC.

J is TRBJ2-1 and V is TRBV6-5; D is perhaps TRBD2 (5 bases). Germline CDR1 is MNHEY and CDR2 is SVGAGI. V lost 4 bases to trimming and J lost 13 bases, with 11 bases between them. This CDR3 comprises 11 residues. In DNA, the CDR3 is TGTGCCAGCAGTTCGGGGTCGTACCAGTTCTTC. As protein: CASSSGSYQFF.

This rearrangement joins TRBV3-1 (or the pseudogene TRBV3-2) to TRBJ2-1; possibly TRBD2 for D (6 bases). V shed 4 bases and J shed 5 bases, with 21 bases lying between them. CDR3 length: 17 residues. Germline CDR1 reads LGHDT; CDR2 reads YNNKEL (reference sequence). The CDR3 nucleotides are TGTGCCAGCAGCCTAAGAGCCCGGGACCGCGGGGACAATGAGCAGTTCTTC. Translated, it gives CASSLRARDRGDNEQFF.

The V gene is TRBV12-3 or TRBV12-4, the J gene TRBJ1-6; D unclear. The CDR3 spans 13 residues. Trimming shortened V by 1 base and J by 14 bases, and 12 bases separated the two germline ends. This CDR3 reads CASSLGTPRALHF. As DNA, the CDR3 is TGTGCCAGCAGTTTAGGGACCCCGCGGGCCCTCCACTTT.

The chain uses TRBV18 and TRBJ1-2, with D uncertain. Trimming left V 2 bases short and J 1 base short, with 8 bases between. Germline values: CDR1 KGHSH, CDR2 LQKENI. The CDR3 loop spans 14 amino acids. CDR3 protein: CASSPTSFNYGYTF. CDR3 nucleotides: TGTGCCAGCTCACCAACAAGTTTTAACTATGGCTACACCTTC.

This clone was picked up one time. The V and J genes are TRBV28 and TRBJ1-2; D is unresolved. From germline, CDR1 is MDHEN and CDR2 SYDVKM. Deletions cut 4 bases from V and 10 bases from J, with 13 bases between. The CDR3 totals 12 residues. CDR3 DNA sequence: TGTGCCAGCAGTTCGAACGGGTACGACTACACCTTC. It encodes CASSSNGYDYTF.

The chain joins TRBV5-1 to TRBJ2-1; TRBD2 matches at 14 bases. CDR3 size: 17 residues. Unmatched junction bases numbered 2, after V lost 3 bases and J lost 0 bases. Germline values: CDR1 SGHRS, CDR2 YFSETQ. The CDR3, as DNA: TGCGCCAGCAGCTCCGGGACTAGCGGGAGCTCCTACAATGAGCAGTTCTTC. Amino acid sequence: CASSSGTSGSSYNEQFF.

V and J are TRBV3-1 (or the pseudogene TRBV3-2) and TRBJ1-5; 10 nucleotides agree with TRBD1. Germline values: CDR1 LGHDT, CDR2 YNNKEL (reference sequence). The ends lost 0 bases at V and 2 bases at J; junction bases unmatched: 4. This CDR3 spans 17 amino acids. This CDR3 reads CASSQDLGTGGNQPQHF. The DNA for the CDR3 is TGTGCCAGCAGCCAAGATTTGGGGACAGGGGGCAATCAGCCCCAGCATTTT.

The chain combines TRBV4-3 with TRBJ2-7; TRBD2 might be the D (5 bases). Trimming took 3 bases from V and 0 from J, leaving 12 bases between them. Germline V lookup: CDR1 LGHNA, CDR2 YSLEER. The CDR3 length is 15 residues. The CDR3 spells CASSQEAGFSYEQYF. The CDR3 DNA reads as TGCGCCAGCAGCCAGGAGGCAGGATTCTCCTACGAGCAGTACTTC.

The rearrangement links TRBV4-1 to TRBJ2-3; D possibly corresponds to TRBD1 (6 bases). CDR3 size: 15 residues. Germline CDR1 is MGHRA and CDR2 is YSYEKL. V was clipped by 0 bases and J by 4 bases, with 11 bases between them. The CDR3, as DNA: TGCGCCAGCAGCCAAGAATGGGGGCGCGCAGATACGCAGTATTTT. This translates into CASSQEWGRADTQYF.